This T cell receptor (beta chain) was documented in a study of T cell changes during pregnancy in multiple sclerosis. This CDR3 has 14 residues. Trimming removed 6 bases at V and 5 bases at J, with 16 bases between. Per the germline V gene, CDR1 is MNHNS and CDR2 is SASEGT. TCRdb keeps only in-frame clones here, not all; method: immunoSEQ multiplex PCR. The data show under 45,000 clones, with roughly 93% seen just once and 4.5% held by the top ten. The receptor was derived from a female donor in good health, enrolled as a control in a pregnancy study. This specimen was peripheral blood, taken in the second trimester of pregnancy. The rearrangement joins TRBV6-1 to TRBJ1-1; no clear D. This CDR3 reads CASRSPGSGTEAFF. CDR3 DNA: TGTGCCAGCAGGAGCCCGGGGAGCGGGACTGAAGCTTTCTTT.